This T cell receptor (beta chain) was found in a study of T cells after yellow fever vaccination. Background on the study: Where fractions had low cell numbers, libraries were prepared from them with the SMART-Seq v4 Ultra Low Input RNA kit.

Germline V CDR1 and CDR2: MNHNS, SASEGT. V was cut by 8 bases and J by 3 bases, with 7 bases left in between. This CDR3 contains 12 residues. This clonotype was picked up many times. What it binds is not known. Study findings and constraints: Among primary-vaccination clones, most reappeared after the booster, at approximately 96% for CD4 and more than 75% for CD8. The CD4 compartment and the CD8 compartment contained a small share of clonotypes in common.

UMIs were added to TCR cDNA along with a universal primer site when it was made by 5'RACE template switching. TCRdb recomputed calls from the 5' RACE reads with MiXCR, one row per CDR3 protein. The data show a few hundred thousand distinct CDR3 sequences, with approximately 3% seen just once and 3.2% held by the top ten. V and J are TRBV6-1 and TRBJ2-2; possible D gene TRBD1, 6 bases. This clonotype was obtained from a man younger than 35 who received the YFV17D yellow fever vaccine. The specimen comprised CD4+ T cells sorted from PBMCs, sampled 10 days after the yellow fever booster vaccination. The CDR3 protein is CASAGDTGELFF. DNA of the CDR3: TGTGCCAGCGCAGGGGACACCGGGGAGCTGTTTTTT.